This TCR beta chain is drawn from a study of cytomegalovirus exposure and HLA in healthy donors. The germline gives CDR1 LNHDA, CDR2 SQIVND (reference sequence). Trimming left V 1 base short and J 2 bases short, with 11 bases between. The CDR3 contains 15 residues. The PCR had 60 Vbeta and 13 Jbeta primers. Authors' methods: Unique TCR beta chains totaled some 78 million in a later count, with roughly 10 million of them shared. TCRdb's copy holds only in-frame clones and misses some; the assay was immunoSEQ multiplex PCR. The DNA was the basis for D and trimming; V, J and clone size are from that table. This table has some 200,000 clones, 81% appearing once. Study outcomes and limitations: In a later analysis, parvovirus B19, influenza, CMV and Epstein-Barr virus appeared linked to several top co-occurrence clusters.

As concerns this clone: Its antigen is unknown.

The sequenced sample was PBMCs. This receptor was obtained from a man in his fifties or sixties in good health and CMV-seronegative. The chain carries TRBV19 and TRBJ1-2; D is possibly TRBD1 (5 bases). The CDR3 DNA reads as TGTGCCAGTAGTATAGGTGACAGTGCAAACTATGGCTACACCTTC. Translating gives CASSIGDSANYGYTF.